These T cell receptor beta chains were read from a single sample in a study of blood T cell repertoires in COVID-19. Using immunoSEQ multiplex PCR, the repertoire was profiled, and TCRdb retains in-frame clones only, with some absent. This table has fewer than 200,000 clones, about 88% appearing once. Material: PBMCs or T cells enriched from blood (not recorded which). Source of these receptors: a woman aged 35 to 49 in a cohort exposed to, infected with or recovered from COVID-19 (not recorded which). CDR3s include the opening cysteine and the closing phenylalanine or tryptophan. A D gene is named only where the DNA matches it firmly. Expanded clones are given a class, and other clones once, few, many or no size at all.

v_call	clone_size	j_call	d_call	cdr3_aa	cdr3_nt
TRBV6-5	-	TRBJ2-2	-	CASSRGLANTGELFF	TGTGCCAGCAGTCGCGGACTCGCGAACACCGGGGAGCTGTTTTTT
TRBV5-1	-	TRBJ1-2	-	CASSSGTLNYGYTF	TGCGCCAGCAGCTCAGGCACCCTAAACTATGGCTACACCTTC
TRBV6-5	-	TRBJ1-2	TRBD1	CASRGQDGYTF	TGTGCCAGCAGGGGACAGGATGGCTACACCTTC
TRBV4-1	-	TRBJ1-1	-	CASSQGSPGLNTEAFF	TGCGCCAGCAGCCAAGGGAGCCCAGGGTTGAACACTGAAGCTTTCTTT
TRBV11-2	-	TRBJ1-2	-	CASSLDVQGRGYTF	TGTGCCAGCAGCTTAGATGTGCAGGGGAGAGGCTACACCTTC
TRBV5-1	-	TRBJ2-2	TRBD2	CASSLVGRGETGELFF	TGCGCCAGCAGCTTGGTTGGTCGGGGGGAGACCGGGGAGCTGTTTTTT
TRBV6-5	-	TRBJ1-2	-	CASSPGGGDGYTF	TGTGCCAGCAGCCCCGGTGGGGGCGATGGCTACACCTTC
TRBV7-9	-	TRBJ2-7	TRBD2	CASSPRAGGPLQYEQYF	TGTGCCAGCAGCCCGCGTGCGGGAGGGCCACTACAATACGAGCAGTACTTC
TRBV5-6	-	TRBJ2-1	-	CASTRGGLNEQFF	TGTGCCAGCACCCGGGGAGGCCTCAATGAGCAGTTCTTC
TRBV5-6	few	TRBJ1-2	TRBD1	CASSLWDRGGGYTF	TGTGCCAGCAGCTTATGGGACAGGGGCGGAGGCTACACCTTC
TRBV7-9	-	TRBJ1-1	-	CASSLGGRWTEAFF	TGTGCCAGCAGCTTAGGGGGGCGGTGGACTGAAGCTTTCTTT
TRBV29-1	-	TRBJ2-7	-	CSALSRFSYEQYF	TGCAGCGCCCTCTCGCGTTTCTCCTACGAGCAGTACTTC
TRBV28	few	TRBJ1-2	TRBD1	CASRPPGGSGYGYTF	TGTGCCAGCAGGCCGCCAGGGGGCTCTGGCTATGGCTACACCTTC
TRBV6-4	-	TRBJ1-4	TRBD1	CARPRTGGWTNEKLFF	TGTGCCAGACCTAGGACAGGGGGCTGGACTAATGAAAAACTGTTTTTT
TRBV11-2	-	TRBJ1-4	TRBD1	CASSDQGQGMANEKLFF	TGTGCCAGCAGCGATCAGGGACAGGGGATGGCTAATGAAAAACTGTTTTTT
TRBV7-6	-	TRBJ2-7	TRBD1	CASSPNVGQGLPYEQYF	TGTGCCAGCAGCCCAAACGTCGGACAGGGCCTTCCCTACGAGCAGTACTTC
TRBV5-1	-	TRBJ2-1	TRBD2	CASSFTSGGRYNEQFF	TGCGCCAGCAGCTTTACTAGCGGGGGGCGCTACAATGAGCAGTTCTTC
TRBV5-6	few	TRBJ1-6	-	CASSLGGRNSPLHF	TGTGCCAGCAGCTTGGGAGGGAGGAATTCACCCCTCCACTTT
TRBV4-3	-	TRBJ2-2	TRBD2	CASSQDLRLAGGLFPGELFF	TGCGCCAGCAGCCAAGATTTGAGGCTAGCGGGAGGTTTGTTTCCCGGGGAGCTGTTTTTT
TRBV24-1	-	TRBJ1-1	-	CATSDSVYTEAFF	TGTGCCACCAGTGATTCAGTTTACACTGAAGCTTTCTTT
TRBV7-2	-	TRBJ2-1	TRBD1	CASSLPRDSAVGEQFF	TGTGCCAGCAGCTTGCCCCGGGACAGTGCTGTCGGTGAGCAGTTCTTC
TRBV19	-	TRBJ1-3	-	CASSSLRGSSGNTIYF	TGTGCCAGTAGCTCCCTGAGGGGGAGCTCTGGAAACACCATATATTTT